This is a list of T cell receptor beta chains from one sample in a study of response to subunit inactivated influenza vaccine. TCRdb re-called the RT-PCR reads through MiXCR, storing one row per CDR3 protein. The data contain around 650,000 distinct CDR3 sequences, roughly 14% of them singletons. The sequencing here drew on PBMCs from blood, taken approximately 13 days after vaccination. The receptors come from a man aged 45 to 65 who received an inactivated influenza vaccine. CDR3s include the opening cysteine and the closing phenylalanine or tryptophan. A row's size may be missing; if present it is once, few, many or a size class.

CDR3: CASSPVASGANVLTF
size: NA
V: TRBV11-2
J: TRBJ2-6

CDR3: CASSPVGDRWTQYF
size: few
V: TRBV5-6
J: TRBJ2-5

CDR3: CASGQDGGPTQYF
size: NA
V: TRBV4-2
J: TRBJ2-5

CDR3: CASSLKTDRGIQETQYF
size: few
V: TRBV5-1
J: TRBJ2-5

CDR3: CASSLGQGENTEAFF
size: NA
V: TRBV5-1
J: TRBJ1-1

CDR3: CSQGIDEQFF
size: many
V: TRBV20-1
J: TRBJ2-1

CDR3: CASSQGTGGQETQYF
size: many
V: TRBV4-2
J: TRBJ2-5

CDR3: CASSYSLGTEAFF
size: NA
V: TRBV6-5
J: TRBJ1-1

CDR3: CASSPPSGSINQPQHF
size: many
V: TRBV18
J: TRBJ1-5

CDR3: CASSRVFANTEAFF
size: NA
V: TRBV5-5
J: TRBJ1-1

CDR3: CASSIGTAPYEQYF
size: NA
V: TRBV19
J: TRBJ2-7

CDR3: CASSPRGAGGPEETQYF
size: NA
V: TRBV4-2
J: TRBJ2-5

CDR3: CASGGGASEQFF
size: few
V: TRBV11-2
J: TRBJ2-1

CDR3: CAWSTGVNYGYTF
size: few
V: TRBV30
J: TRBJ1-2

CDR3: CASSQDRGSGRSFEQFF
size: once
V: TRBV4-3
J: TRBJ2-1

CDR3: CASSLHSGTEVAMAQYF
size: few
V: TRBV7-2
J: TRBJ2-3

CDR3: CASSTVQTSGGGGGQFF
size: NA
V: TRBV27
J: TRBJ2-1

CDR3: CASSLEGGADTQYF
size: once
V: TRBV11-2
J: TRBJ2-3

CDR3: CAWSGDTVGEQFF
size: few
V: TRBV30
J: TRBJ2-1

CDR3: CASSFDALREQYF
size: few
V: TRBV5-1
J: TRBJ2-7

CDR3: CASSLSPQGMNSPLHF
size: NA
V: TRBV5-1
J: TRBJ1-6

CDR3: CASSFGGSRLITDTQYF
size: NA
V: TRBV11-1
J: TRBJ2-3

CDR3: CATSDSQRRQQYF
size: many
V: TRBV24-1
J: TRBJ2-3

CDR3: CASSLRDGNGAYGYTF
size: few
V: TRBV7-9
J: TRBJ1-2

CDR3: CASTLTESNTGELFF
size: few
V: TRBV5-1
J: TRBJ2-2

CDR3: CSARGQGRNTGELFF
size: many
V: TRBV20-1
J: TRBJ2-2

CDR3: CASSQVTAWGLATEAFF
size: many
V: TRBV4-1
J: TRBJ1-1

CDR3: CSAGQDAQGELFF
size: NA
V: TRBV20-1
J: TRBJ2-2

CDR3: CAISDGVQETQYF
size: few
V: TRBV10-3
J: TRBJ2-5

CDR3: CASSVGIGFQETQYF
size: few
V: TRBV9
J: TRBJ2-5

CDR3: CASSQVTNTGELFF
size: few
V: TRBV14
J: TRBJ2-2

CDR3: CASSSTGLAITYNEQFF
size: few
V: TRBV7-9
J: TRBJ2-1

CDR3: CASSSLEGAIGELFF
size: few
V: TRBV7-9
J: TRBJ2-2

CDR3: CSARGTSGRGSTDTQYF
size: NA
V: TRBV20-1
J: TRBJ2-3

CDR3: CASSETGTQLYEQYF
size: NA
V: TRBV2
J: TRBJ2-7

CDR3: CASSIEGRSYGYTF
size: NA
V: TRBV19
J: TRBJ1-2

CDR3: CATSDQAGYTF
size: NA
V: TRBV24-1
J: TRBJ1-2

CDR3: CASSTTGRHYEQYF
size: NA
V: TRBV5-6
J: TRBJ2-7

CDR3: CSASPGDYGYTF
size: NA
V: TRBV20-1
J: TRBJ1-2

CDR3: CASSQVWGYNEQFF
size: NA
V: TRBV14
J: TRBJ2-1

CDR3: CSARLNTEAFF
size: many
V: TRBV20-1
J: TRBJ1-1

CDR3: CAISTGSNEQFF
size: few
V: TRBV10-3
J: TRBJ2-1

CDR3: CASSSLGGLTGELFF
size: few
V: TRBV28
J: TRBJ2-2

CDR3: CSATLGGSNTGELFF
size: NA
V: TRBV20-1
J: TRBJ2-2

CDR3: CASSERGITDTQYF
size: few
V: TRBV6-1
J: TRBJ2-3